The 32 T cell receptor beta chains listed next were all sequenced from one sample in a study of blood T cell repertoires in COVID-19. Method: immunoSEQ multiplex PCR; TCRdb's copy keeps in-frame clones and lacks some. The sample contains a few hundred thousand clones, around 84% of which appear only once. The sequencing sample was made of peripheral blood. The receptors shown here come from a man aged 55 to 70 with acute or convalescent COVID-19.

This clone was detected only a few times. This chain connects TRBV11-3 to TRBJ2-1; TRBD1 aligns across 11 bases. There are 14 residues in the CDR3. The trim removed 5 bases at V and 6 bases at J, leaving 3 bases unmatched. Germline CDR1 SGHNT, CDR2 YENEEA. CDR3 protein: CASSRGQGANEQFF. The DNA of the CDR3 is TGTGCCAGCAGCCGTGGACAGGGGGCCAATGAGCAGTTCTTC. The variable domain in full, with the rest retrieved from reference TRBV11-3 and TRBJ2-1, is EAGVVQSPRYKIIEKKQPVAFWCNPISGHNTLYWYLQNLGQGPELLIRYENEEAVDDSQLPKDRFSAERLKGVDSTLKIQPAELGDSAVYLCASSRGQGANEQFFGPGTRLTVL.

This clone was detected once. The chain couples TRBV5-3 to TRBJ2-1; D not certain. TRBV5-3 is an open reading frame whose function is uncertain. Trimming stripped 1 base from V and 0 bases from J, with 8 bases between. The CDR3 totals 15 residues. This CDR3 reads CARSLRGVSYNEQFF. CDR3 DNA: TGTGCCAGAAGCTTGCGTGGAGTCTCCTACAATGAGCAGTTCTTC.

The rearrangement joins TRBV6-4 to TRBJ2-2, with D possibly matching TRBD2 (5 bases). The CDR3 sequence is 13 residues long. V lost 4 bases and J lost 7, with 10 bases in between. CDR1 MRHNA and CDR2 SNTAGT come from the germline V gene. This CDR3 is CASSVLEGGELFF. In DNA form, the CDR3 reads TGTGCCAGCAGTGTCCTTGAGGGCGGGGAGCTGTTTTTT.

Here the CDR3 reads CASSEQQGSNEKLFF. The CDR3 nucleotides are TGTGCCAGCAGTGAACAACAGGGGAGTAATGAAAAACTGTTTTTT. This chain links TRBV6-1 with TRBJ1-4, with 7 bases fitting TRBD1. Looked up from germline, CDR1 is MNHNS and CDR2 is SASEGT. J lost 4 bases, V lost 2 bases, and 4 bases had no gene match. CDR3 length: 15 residues.

DNA of the CDR3: TGTGCCAGCAGCACCGGGACAGCTTATAGCAATCAGCCCCAGCATTTT. Amino acid sequence: CASSTGTAYSNQPQHF. The genes are TRBV6-2 or TRBV6-3 and TRBJ1-5; 7 bases are a match to TRBD1. The CDR3 is 16 residues long. V dropped 6 bases and J dropped 0; count of bases not matched to a gene: 8. Germline assignment: CDR1 MNHEY and CDR2 SVGEGT.

The DNA for the CDR3 is TGTGCCAGCAGTCGAGGACAGGGGCATTCACCCCTCCACTTT. This encodes CASSRGQGHSPLHF. The genes are TRBV7-9 and TRBJ1-6, with 9 bases identical to TRBD1. Germline CDR1 is SEHNR and CDR2 is FQNEAQ (reference sequence). The CDR3 totals 14 residues. V lost 6 bases, J lost 8 bases, and 5 bases stayed unmatched.

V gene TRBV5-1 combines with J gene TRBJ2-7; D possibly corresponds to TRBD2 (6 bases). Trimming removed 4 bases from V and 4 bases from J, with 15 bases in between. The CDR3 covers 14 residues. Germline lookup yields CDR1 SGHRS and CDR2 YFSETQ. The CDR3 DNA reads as TGCGCCAGCAGCCTCGAGGCAGGGAGGTACGAGCAGTACTTC. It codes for CASSLEAGRYEQYF.

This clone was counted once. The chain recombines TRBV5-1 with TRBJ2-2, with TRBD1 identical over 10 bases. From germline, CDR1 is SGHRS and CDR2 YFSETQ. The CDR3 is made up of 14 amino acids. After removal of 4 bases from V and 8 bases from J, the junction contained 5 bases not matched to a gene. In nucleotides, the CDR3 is TGCGCCAGCAGCGGGGACAGGGGCAAGGGGGAGCTGTTTTTT. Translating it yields CASSGDRGKGELFF.

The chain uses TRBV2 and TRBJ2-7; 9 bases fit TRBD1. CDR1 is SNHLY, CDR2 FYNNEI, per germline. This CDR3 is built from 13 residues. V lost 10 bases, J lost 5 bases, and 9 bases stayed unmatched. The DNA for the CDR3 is TGTGCCATGAGGACAGGGGAGACTAACGAGCAGTACTTC. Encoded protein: CAMRTGETNEQYF.

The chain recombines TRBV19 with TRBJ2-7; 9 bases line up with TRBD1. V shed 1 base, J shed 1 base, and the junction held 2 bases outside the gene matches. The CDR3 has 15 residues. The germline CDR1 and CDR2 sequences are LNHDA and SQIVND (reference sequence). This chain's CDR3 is CASSIADRGSYEQYF. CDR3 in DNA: TGTGCCAGTAGTATAGCGGACAGGGGTTCCTACGAGCAGTACTTC.

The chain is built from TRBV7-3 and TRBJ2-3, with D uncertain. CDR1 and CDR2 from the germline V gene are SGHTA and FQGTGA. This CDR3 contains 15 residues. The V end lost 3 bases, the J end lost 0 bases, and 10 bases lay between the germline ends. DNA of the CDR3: TGTGCCAGCAGCTTTGGCGGAACTAGCACAGATACGCAGTATTTT. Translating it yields CASSFGGTSTDTQYF. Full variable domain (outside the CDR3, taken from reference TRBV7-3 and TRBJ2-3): GAGVSQTPSNKVTEKGKYVELRCDPISGHTALYWYRQSLGQGPEFLIYFQGTGAADDSGLPNDRFFAVRPEGSVSTLKIQRTERGDSAVYLCASSFGGTSTDTQYFGPGTRLTVL.

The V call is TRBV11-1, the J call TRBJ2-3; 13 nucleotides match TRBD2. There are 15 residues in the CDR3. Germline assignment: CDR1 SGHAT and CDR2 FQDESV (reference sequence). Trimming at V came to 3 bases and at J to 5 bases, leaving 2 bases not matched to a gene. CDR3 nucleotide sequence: TGTGCCAGCAGCTTGACTAGCGGGGGGAGAGATACGCAGTATTTT. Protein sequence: CASSLTSGGRDTQYF.

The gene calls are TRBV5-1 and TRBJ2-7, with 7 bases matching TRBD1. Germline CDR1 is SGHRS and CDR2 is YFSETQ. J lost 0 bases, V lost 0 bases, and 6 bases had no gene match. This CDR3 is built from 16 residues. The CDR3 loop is CASSLDRGRGSYEQYF. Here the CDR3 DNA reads TGCGCCAGCAGCTTGGACAGGGGTCGGGGCTCCTACGAGCAGTACTTC.

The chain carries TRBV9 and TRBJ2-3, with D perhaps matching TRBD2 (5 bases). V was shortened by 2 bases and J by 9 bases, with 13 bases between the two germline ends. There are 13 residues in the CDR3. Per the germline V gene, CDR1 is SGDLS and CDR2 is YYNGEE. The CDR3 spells CASSVLLDGTQYF. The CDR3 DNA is TGTGCCAGCAGCGTCCTACTAGATGGCACGCAGTATTTT.

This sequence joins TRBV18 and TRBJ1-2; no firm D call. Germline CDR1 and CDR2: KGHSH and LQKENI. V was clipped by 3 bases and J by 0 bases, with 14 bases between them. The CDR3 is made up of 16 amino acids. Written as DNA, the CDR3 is TGTGCCAGCTCACCTACAACAGAACCAACTAACTATGGCTACACCTTC. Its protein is CASSPTTEPTNYGYTF.

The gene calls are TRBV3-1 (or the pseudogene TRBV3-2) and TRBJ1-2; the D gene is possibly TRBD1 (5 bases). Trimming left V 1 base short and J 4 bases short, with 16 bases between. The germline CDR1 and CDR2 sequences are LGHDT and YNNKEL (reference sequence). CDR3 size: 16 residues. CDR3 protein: CASSQGGGGAGYGYTF. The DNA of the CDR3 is TGTGCCAGCAGCCAAGGGGGAGGCGGGGCCGGCTATGGCTACACCTTC.

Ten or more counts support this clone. The DNA of the CDR3 is TGTGCCAGCAGCCCGCCCAGGGTTAATTCACCCCTCCACTTT. Translation: CASSPPRVNSPLHF. The chain carries TRBV7-8 and TRBJ1-6; tentatively, D is TRBD1 (5 bases). Between the trimmed V and J ends, which lost 5 bases and 6 bases, there was a span of 11 bases. The CDR3 contains 14 residues. CDR1 SGHVS and CDR2 FQNEAQ come from the germline V gene.

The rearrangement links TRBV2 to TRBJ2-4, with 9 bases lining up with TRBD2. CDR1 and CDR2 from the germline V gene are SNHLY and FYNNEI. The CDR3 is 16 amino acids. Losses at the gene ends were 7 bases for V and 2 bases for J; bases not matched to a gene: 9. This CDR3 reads CASTPVRGGSKNIQYF. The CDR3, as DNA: TGTGCCAGCACTCCGGTGCGGGGGGGGTCCAAAAACATTCAGTACTTC.

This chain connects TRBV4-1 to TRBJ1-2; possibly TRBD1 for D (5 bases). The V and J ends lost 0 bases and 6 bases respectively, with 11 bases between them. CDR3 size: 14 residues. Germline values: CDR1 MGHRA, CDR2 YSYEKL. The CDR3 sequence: CASSQDMNRNGYTF. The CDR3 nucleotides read TGCGCCAGCAGCCAAGACATGAACAGGAATGGCTACACCTTC.

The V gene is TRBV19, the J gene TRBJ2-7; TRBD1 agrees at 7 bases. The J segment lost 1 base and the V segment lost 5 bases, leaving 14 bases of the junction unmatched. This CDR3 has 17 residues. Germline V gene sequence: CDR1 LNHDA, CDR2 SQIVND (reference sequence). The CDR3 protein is CASSPDLPSQGSYEQYF. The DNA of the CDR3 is TGTGCCAGTAGTCCCGACCTTCCCTCACAGGGGTCCTACGAGCAGTACTTC. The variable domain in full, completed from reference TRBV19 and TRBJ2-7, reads DGGITQSPKYLFRKEGQNVTLSCEQNLNHDAMYWYRQDPGQGLRLIYYSQIVNDFQKGDIAEGYSVSREKKESFPLTVTSAQKNPTAFYLCASSPDLPSQGSYEQYFGPGTRLTVT.

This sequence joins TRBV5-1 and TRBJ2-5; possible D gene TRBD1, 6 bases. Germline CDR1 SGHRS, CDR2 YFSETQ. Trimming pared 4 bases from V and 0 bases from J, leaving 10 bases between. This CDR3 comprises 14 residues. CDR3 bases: TGCGCCAGCAGCACAGGGATCAACCAAGAGACCCAGTACTTC. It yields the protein CASSTGINQETQYF. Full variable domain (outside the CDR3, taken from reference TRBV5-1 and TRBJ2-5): KAGVTQTPRYLIKTRGQQVTLSCSPISGHRSVSWYQQTPGQGLQFLFEYFSETQRNKGNFPGRFSGRQFSNSRSEMNVSTLELGDSALYLCASSTGINQETQYFGPGTRLLVL.

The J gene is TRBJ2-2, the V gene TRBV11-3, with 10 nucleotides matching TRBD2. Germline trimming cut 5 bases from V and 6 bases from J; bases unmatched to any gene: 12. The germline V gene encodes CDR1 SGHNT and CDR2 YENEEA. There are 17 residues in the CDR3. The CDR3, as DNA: TGTGCCAGCAGCGGAAGGACTAGCGGATCACAATCCGGGGAGCTGTTTTTT. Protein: CASSGRTSGSQSGELFF.

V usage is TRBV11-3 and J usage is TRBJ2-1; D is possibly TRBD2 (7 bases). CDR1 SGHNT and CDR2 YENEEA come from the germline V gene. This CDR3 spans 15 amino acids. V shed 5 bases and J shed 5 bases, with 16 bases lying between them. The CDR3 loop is CASSAGRGANNEQFF. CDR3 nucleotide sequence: TGTGCCAGCAGCGCCGGACGGGGGGCAAACAATGAGCAGTTCTTC. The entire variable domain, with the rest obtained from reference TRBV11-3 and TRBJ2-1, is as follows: EAGVVQSPRYKIIEKKQPVAFWCNPISGHNTLYWYLQNLGQGPELLIRYENEEAVDDSQLPKDRFSAERLKGVDSTLKIQPAELGDSAVYLCASSAGRGANNEQFFGPGTRLTVL.

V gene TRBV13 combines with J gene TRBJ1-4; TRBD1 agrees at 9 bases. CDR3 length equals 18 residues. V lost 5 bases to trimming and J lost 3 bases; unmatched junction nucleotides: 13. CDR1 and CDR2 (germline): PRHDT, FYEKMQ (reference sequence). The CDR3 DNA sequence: TGTGCCAGCAGCGCCCGGGACAGGGAGGTGGTGGCTAATGAAAAACTGTTTTTT. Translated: CASSARDREVVANEKLFF.

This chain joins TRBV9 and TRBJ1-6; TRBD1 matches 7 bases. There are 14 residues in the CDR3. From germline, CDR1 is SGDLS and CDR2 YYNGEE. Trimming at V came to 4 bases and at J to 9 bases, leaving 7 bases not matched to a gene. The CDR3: CASSPRQGGSPLHF. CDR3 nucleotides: TGTGCCAGCAGCCCCAGACAGGGAGGTTCACCCCTCCACTTT.

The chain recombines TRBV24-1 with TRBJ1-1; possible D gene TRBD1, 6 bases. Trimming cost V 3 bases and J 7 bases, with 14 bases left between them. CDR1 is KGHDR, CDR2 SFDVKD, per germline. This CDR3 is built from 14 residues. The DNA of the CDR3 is TGTGCCACCAGTGATAACACAGGGTCCCGTGAAGCTTTCTTT. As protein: CATSDNTGSREAFF.

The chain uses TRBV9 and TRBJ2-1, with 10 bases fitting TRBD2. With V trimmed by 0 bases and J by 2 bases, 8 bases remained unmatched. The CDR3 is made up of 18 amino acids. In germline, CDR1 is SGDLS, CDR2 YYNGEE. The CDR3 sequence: CASSVAILAGDTYNEQFF. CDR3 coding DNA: TGTGCCAGCAGCGTAGCAATTCTAGCGGGGGACACCTACAATGAGCAGTTCTTC.

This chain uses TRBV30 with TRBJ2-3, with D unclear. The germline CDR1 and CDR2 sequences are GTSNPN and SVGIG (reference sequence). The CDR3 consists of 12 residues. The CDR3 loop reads CANGQKAGTQYF. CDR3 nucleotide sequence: TGTGCTAACGGTCAGAAGGCAGGTACGCAGTATTTT. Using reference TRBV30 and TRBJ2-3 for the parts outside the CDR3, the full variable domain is SQTIHQWPATLVQPVGSPLSLECTVEGTSNPNLYWYRQAAGRGLQLLFYSVGIGQISSEVPQNLSASRPQDRQFILSSKKLLLSDSGFYLCANGQKAGTQYFGPGTRLTVL.

The chain's CDR3 is CASSSESYEQYF. CDR3 in DNA: TGTGCCAGCAGCTCGGAGTCCTACGAGCAGTACTTC. J is TRBJ2-7 and V is TRBV5-4, with D uncertain. The germline V and J ends were trimmed by 3 bases and 1 base, with 5 bases remaining between them. Germline V gene sequence: CDR1 SGHNT, CDR2 YYREEE (reference sequence). The CDR3 runs 12 residues. The variable domain in full, with the rest retrieved from reference TRBV5-4 and TRBJ2-7, is ETGVTQSPTHLIKTRGQQVTLRCSSQSGHNTVSWYQQALGQGPQFIFQYYREEENGRGNFPPRFSGLQFPNYSSELNVNALELDDSALYLCASSSESYEQYFGPGTRLTVT.

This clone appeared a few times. Here the CDR3 DNA reads TGTGCCAGCAGTGAACAGGGGTGGGCTTCGGGAAACACCATATATTTT. It encodes CASSEQGWASGNTIYF. The J gene is TRBJ1-3, the V gene TRBV6-1; D is perhaps TRBD1 (6 bases). Trimming removed 2 bases at V and 4 bases at J, with 15 bases between. This CDR3 spans 16 amino acids. CDR1 MNHNS and CDR2 SASEGT come from the germline V gene.

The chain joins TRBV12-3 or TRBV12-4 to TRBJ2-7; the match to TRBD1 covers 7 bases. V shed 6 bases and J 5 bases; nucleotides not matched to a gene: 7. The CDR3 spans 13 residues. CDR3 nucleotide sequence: TGTGCCAGCAGGAGACAGGGTAGGCACGAGCAGTACTTC. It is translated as CASRRQGRHEQYF.

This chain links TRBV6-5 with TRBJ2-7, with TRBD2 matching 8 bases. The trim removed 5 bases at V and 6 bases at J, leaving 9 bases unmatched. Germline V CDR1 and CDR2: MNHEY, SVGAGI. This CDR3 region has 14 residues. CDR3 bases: TGTGCCAGCAGTCGCGGCGGACGGGGGGGCGAGCAGTACTTC. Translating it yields CASSRGGRGGEQYF.